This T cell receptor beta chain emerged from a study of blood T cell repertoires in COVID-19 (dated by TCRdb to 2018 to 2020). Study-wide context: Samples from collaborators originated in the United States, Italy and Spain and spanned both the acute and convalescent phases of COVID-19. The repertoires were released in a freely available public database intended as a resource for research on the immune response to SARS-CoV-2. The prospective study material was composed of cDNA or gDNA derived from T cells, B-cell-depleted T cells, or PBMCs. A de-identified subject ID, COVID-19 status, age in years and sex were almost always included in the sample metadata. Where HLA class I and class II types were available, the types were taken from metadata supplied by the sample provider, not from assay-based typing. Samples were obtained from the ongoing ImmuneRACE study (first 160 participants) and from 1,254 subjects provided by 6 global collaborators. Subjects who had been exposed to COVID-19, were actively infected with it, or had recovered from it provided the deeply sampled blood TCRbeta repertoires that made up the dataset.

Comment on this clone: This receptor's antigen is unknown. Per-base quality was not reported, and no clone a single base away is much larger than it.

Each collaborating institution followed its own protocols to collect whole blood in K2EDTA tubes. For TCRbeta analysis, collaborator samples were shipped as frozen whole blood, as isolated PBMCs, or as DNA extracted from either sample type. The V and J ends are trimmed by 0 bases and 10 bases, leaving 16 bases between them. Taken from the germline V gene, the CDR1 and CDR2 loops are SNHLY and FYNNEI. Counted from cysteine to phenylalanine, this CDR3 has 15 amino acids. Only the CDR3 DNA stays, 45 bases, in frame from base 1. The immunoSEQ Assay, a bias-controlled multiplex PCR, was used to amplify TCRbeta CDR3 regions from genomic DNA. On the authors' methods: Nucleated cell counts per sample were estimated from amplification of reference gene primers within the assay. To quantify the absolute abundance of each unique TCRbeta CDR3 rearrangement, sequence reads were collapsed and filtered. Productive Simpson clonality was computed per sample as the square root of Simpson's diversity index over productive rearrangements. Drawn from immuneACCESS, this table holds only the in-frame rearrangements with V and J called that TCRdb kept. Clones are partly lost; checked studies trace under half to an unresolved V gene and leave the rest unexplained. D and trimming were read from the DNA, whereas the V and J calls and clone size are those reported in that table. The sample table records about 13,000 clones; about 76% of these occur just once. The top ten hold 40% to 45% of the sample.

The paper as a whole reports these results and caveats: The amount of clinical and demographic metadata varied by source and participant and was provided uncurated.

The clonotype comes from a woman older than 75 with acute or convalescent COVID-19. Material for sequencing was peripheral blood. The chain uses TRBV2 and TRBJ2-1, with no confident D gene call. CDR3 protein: CASSEARLPGDEQFF. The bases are TGTGCCAGCAGTGAAGCGAGGCTCCCTGGTGACGAGCAGTTCTTC. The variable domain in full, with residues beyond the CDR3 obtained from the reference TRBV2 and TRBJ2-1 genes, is EPEVTQTPSHQVTQMGQEVILRCVPISNHLYFYWYRQILGQKVEFLVSFYNNEISEKSEIFDDQFSVERPDGSNFTLKIRSTKLEDSAMYFCASSEARLPGDEQFFGPGTRLTVL.